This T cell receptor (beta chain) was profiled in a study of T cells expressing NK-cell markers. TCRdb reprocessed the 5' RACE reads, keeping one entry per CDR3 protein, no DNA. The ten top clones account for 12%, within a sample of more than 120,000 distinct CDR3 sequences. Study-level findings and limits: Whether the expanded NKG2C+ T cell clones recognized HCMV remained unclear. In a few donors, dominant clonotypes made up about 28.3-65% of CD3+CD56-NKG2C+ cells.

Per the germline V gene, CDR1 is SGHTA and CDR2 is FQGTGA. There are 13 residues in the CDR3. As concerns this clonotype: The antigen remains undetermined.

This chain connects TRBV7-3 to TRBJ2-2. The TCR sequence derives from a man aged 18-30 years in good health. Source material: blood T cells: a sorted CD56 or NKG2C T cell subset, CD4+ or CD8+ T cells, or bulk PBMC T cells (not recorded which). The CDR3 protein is CASSSQKIGELFF.